This T cell receptor beta chain was identified in a study of CD8 T cells in ankylosing spondylitis. The CDR3 is made up of 14 amino acids. Deletions cut 6 bases from V and 6 bases from J, with 15 bases between. Germline loops: CDR1 MNHEY, CDR2 SMNVEV (reference sequence). Study outcomes and limitations: According to the report, clones linked to the disease were significantly enriched in matched synovial fluid samples taken from ankylosing spondylitis patients. Seemingly characteristic of ankylosing spondylitis blood was a TCR beta motif consisting of eight highly homologous variants. A CD8+ phenotype characterized the disease-linked clones, which were relatively rare in peripheral blood. Several of the motif variants were reported before in synovial fluid and blood from reactive arthritis.

Molecular-barcoded quantitative 5'-RACE produced these TCR beta libraries. A single record per CDR3 protein comes from TCRdb applying MiXCR to the 5' RACE reads. The profile shows approximately 220,000 distinct CDR3 sequences, approximately 16% of them singletons. Comment on this clonotype: Its antigen is currently unknown.

This TCR derives from a male donor with ankylosing spondylitis. The sequenced sample was blood, either unsorted or a sorted T cell fraction (not recorded which). The chain carries TRBV27 and TRBJ2-4; TRBD1 or TRBD2 may be the D gene (6 bases each). CDR3 bases: TGTGCCAGCAGCTTAAGGGGGGTGGGAAACATTCAGTACTTC. Protein sequence: CASSLRGVGNIQYF.